The clone carrying this T cell receptor beta chain has just one count. Other DNA variants within this sample encode the same CDR3. This entry comes from a study of shared clonotypes between healthy human individuals. Profiled with immunoSEQ multiplex PCR; TCRdb holds only in-frame clones, not every one. The sample lists some 2.3 million clones, just over 90% occurring once. Germline values: CDR1 SGHRS, CDR2 YFSETQ. CDR3 length: 14 amino acids. V was cut by 0 bases and J by 4 bases, with 8 bases left in between. The sequence was collected from a man younger than 30 in good health. Some clones in this sample may be carry-over from other donors' samples. Material: naive CD4+ T cells from PBMCs. Regarding subset: CD45RA+ positively selected. The chain combines TRBV5-1 with TRBJ1-3, with no clear D. Here the CDR3 DNA reads TGCGCCAGCAGCTTGGGCCAAAACGGAAACACCATATATTTT. Its protein is CASSLGQNGNTIYF.